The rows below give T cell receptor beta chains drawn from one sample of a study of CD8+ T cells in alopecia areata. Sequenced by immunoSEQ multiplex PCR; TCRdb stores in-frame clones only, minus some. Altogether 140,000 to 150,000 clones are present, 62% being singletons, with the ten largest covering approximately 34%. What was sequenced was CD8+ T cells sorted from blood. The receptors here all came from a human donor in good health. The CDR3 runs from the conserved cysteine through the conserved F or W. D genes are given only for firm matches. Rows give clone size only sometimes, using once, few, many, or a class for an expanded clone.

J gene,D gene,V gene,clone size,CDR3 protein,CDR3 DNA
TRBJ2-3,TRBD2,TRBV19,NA,CASSYSGTSGDTQYF,TGTGCCAGTAGTTACTCCGGGACTAGCGGAGATACGCAGTATTTT
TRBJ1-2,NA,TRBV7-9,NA,CASSLDPEQTYGYTF,TGTGCCAGCAGCTTAGACCCGGAACAAACCTATGGCTACACCTTC
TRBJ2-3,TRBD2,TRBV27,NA,CASRAGAAMNTQYF,TGTGCCAGCAGAGCGGGAGCCGCAATGAATACGCAGTATTTT
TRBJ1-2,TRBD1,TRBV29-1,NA,CSAPDRDYGYTF,TGCAGCGCCCCCGACAGGGACTATGGCTACACCTTC
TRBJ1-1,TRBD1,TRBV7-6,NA,CASSLGQGATEAFF,TGTGCCAGCAGCTTGGGACAGGGGGCGACTGAAGCTTTCTTT
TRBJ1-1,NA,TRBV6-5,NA,CASSYGWDTEAFF,TGTGCCAGCAGTTACGGGTGGGACACTGAAGCTTTCTTT
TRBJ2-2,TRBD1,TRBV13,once,CASSQTGTGDGELFF,TGTGCCAGCAGCCAAACGGGGACAGGGGACGGGGAGCTGTTTTTT
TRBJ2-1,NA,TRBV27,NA,CASSLTNEQFF,TGTGCCAGCAGTTTAACTAATGAGCAGTTCTTC
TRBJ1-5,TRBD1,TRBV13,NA,CASSLSGTEGNNQPQHF,TGTGCCAGCAGCTTGTCCGGGACAGAGGGAAATAATCAGCCCCAGCATTTT
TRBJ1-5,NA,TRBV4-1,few,CASSQGGLWAYNQPQHF,TGCGCCAGCAGCCAAGGGGGCCTATGGGCGTACAATCAGCCCCAGCATTTT
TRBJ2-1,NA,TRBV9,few,CASSATRTVNSYNEQFF,TGTGCCAGCAGCGCTACCCGAACAGTCAACTCCTACAATGAGCAGTTCTTC
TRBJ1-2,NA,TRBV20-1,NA,CSANYGYTF,TGCAGTGCCAACTATGGCTACACCTTC
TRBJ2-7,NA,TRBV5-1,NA,CASSNGDGPNEQYF,TGCGCCAGCTCAAACGGGGACGGACCCAACGAGCAGTACTTC
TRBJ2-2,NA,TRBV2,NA,CASSGNTGELFF,TGTGCCTCGTCGGGAAACACCGGGGAGCTGTTTTTT
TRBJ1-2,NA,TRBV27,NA,CASSLVGARLEGYTF,TGTGCCAGCAGTTTAGTCGGTGCACGCTTGGAAGGCTACACCTTC
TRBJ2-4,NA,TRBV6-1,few,CASRISGENIQYF,TGTGCCAGCAGAATAAGCGGCGAAAACATTCAGTACTTC
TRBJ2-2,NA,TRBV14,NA,CASSQGDYTGELFF,TGTGCCAGCAGCCAAGGGGATTACACCGGGGAGCTGTTTTTT
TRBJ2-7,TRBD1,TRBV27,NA,CASRGTGTGVGEQYF,TGTGCCAGCAGAGGGACCGGGACAGGTGTTGGGGAGCAGTACTTC
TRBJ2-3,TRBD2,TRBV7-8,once,CASSLAPGGSQDTQYF,TGTGCCAGCAGCTTAGCTCCGGGAGGGTCACAAGATACGCAGTATTTT
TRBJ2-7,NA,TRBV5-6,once,CASSLGRDGNYEQYF,TGTGCCAGCAGCTTGGGACGGGACGGAAACTACGAGCAGTACTTC
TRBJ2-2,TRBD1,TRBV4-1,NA,CASSARQGTNTGELFF,TGCGCCAGCAGCGCACGACAGGGGACGAACACCGGGGAGCTGTTTTTT
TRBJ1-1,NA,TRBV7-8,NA,CASSLDGRDAEAFF,TGTGCCAGCAGCTTAGATGGCAGGGACGCTGAAGCTTTCTTT
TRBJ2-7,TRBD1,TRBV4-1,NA,CASSFDRGYEQYF,TGCGCCAGCAGCTTTGACAGGGGTTACGAGCAGTACTTC
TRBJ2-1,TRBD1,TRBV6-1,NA,CASVPGGYNEQFF,TGTGCCAGCGTCCCAGGGGGCTACAATGAGCAGTTCTTC
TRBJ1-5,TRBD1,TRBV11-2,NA,CASSLDRARQPQHF,TGTGCCAGCAGCTTGGACAGGGCGCGACAGCCCCAGCATTTT
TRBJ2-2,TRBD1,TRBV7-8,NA,CASSLGTGLNTGELFF,TGTGCCAGCAGCTTAGGGACAGGACTGAACACCGGGGAGCTGTTTTTT
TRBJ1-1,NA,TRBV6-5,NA,CASSYGKNTEAFF,TGTGCCAGCAGTTACGGGAAGAACACTGAAGCTTTCTTT
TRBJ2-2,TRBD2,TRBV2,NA,CASSYPSGSFTGELFF,TGTGCCAGCAGCTATCCTAGCGGGAGCTTTACCGGGGAGCTGTTTTTT
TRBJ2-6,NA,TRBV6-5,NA,CASSYEGGPGANVLTF,TGTGCCAGCAGTTATGAGGGGGGGCCGGGGGCCAACGTCCTGACTTTC
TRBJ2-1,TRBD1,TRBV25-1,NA,CASSGDRGHFVRYNEQFF,TGTGCCAGCAGTGGAGACAGGGGGCATTTTGTCCGGTACAATGAGCAGTTCTTC
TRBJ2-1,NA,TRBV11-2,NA,CASSFPGSPSYNEQFF,TGTGCCAGCAGCTTTCCCGGGAGCCCCTCCTACAATGAGCAGTTCTTC
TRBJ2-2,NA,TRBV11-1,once,CASNLAGAGELFF,TGTGCCAGCAACCTAGCCGGGGCCGGGGAGCTGTTTTTT
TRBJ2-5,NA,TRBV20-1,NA,CSAPGETQYF,TGCAGTGCTCCGGGGGAGACCCAGTACTTC
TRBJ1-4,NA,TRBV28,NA,CASSFGFGMSEKLFF,TGTGCCAGCAGTTTCGGCTTTGGGATGTCTGAAAAACTGTTTTTT
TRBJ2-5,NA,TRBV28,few,CASREDGETQYF,TGTGCCAGCAGGGAGGACGGAGAGACCCAGTACTTC
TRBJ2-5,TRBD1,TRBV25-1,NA,CASSMTGGKNDF,TGTGCCAGCAGCATGACAGGGGGTAAAAATGACTTC
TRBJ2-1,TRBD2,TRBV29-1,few,CSVARLAVYNEQFF,TGCAGCGTCGCACGCCTAGCGGTATACAATGAGCAGTTCTTC
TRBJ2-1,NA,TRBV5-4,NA,CASSFGNSYNEQFF,TGTGCCAGCAGCTTTGGCAACTCCTACAATGAGCAGTTCTTC
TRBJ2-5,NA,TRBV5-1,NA,CASRKTELQETQYF,TGCGCCAGCAGGAAGACAGAGCTACAAGAGACCCAGTACTTC
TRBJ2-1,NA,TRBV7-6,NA,CASRSNYNEQFF,TGTGCCAGCAGGAGTAATTACAATGAGCAGTTCTTC
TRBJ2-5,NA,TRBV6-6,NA,CASSYPGETQYF,TGTGCCAGCAGTTACCCTGGTGAGACCCAGTACTTC
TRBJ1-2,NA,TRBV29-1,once,CSVWTALPGYTF,TGCAGCGTTTGGACAGCCCTCCCTGGCTACACCTTC
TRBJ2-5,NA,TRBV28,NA,CASSSTSGVKETQYF,TGTGCCAGCAGTTCTACCTCCGGGGTAAAAGAGACCCAGTACTTC
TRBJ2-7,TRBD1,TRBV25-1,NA,CAVRGQAVGEQYF,TGTGCCGTTAGAGGACAGGCAGTAGGGGAGCAGTACTTC